This T cell receptor (beta chain) was identified in a study of blood T cell repertoires in COVID-19. Looking at the study overall: From T cells, B-cell-depleted T cells, or PBMCs came the material, which was cDNA or gDNA.

This table comes from immunoSEQ multiplex PCR, and its TCRdb copy is limited to in-frame clones, with some not included. The profile shows just under 90,000 clones, about two thirds of them singletons. Sequencing used peripheral blood. The origin of this receptor is a woman over 75 with acute or convalescent COVID-19.

This chain's CDR3 is CSPGQDYGYTF. The CDR3 nucleotides are TGCAGTCCTGGACAGGACTATGGCTACACCTTC. The V call is TRBV20-1, the J call TRBJ1-2; 7 nucleotides align to TRBD1. Germline assignment: CDR1 DFQATT and CDR2 SNEGSKA (reference sequence). The V segment lost 8 bases and the J segment 3 bases; nucleotides outside the gene matches: 3. The CDR3 consists of 11 residues.